The 19 T cell receptor beta chains listed next were all sequenced from one sample in a study of T cell changes during pregnancy in multiple sclerosis. Method: immunoSEQ multiplex PCR; TCRdb's copy keeps in-frame clones and lacks some. The table records about 36,000 clones, 89% of them present only once. Source: CD8+ T cells from peripheral blood mononuclear cells, taken in the third trimester of pregnancy. The receptor source for this set is a female donor with multiple sclerosis, enrolled in a pregnancy study.

The rearrangement links TRBV7-9 to TRBJ2-1, with 7 bases identical to TRBD1. This CDR3 has 17 amino acids. Germline CDR1 reads SEHNR; CDR2 reads FQNEAQ (reference sequence). The V and J ends lost 3 bases and 2 bases, in that order; junction bases with no gene match: 10. The CDR3 nucleotides are TGTGCCAGCAGCTTTCCGTTTCGGGACAGTCCCTACAATGAGCAGTTCTTC. Its protein product is CASSFPFRDSPYNEQFF.

This chain uses TRBV4-3 with TRBJ1-1; 8 bases fit TRBD1. CDR1 and CDR2 (germline): LGHNA, YSLEER. CDR3 length: 15 residues. The J segment lost 5 bases and the V segment lost 2 bases, leaving 7 bases of the junction unmatched. CDR3 protein: CASSQRSQGGTEAFF. In nucleotides, the CDR3 is TGCGCCAGCAGCCAACGGTCACAGGGGGGTACTGAAGCTTTCTTT.

This chain uses TRBV27 with TRBJ2-3; 7 nucleotides line up with TRBD1. Germline assignment: CDR1 MNHEY and CDR2 SMNVEV (reference sequence). The CDR3 has 14 amino acids. Germline trimming cut 5 bases from V and 1 base from J; bases unmatched to any gene: 3. The CDR3 loop reads CASSRDRGTDTQYF. The CDR3 DNA reads TGTGCCAGCAGTCGTGACAGGGGCACAGATACGCAGTATTTT.

The chain carries TRBV7-9 and TRBJ2-1, with 7 bases aligning to TRBD2. V lost 5 bases and J lost 4; bases outside the gene matches: 17. Looked up from germline, CDR1 is SEHNR and CDR2 is FQNEAQ (reference sequence). The CDR3 has 18 amino acids. CDR3 protein: CASSPTLRAGLIYNEQFF. In nucleotides, the CDR3 is TGTGCCAGCAGCCCCACCCTCCGGGCGGGACTAATTTACAATGAGCAGTTCTTC.

The chain employs TRBV4-1 and TRBJ2-7; 7 bases map to TRBD2. This CDR3 comprises 17 residues. Trimming took 0 bases from V and 5 from J; bases not matched to a gene: 13. CDR1 and CDR2 from the germline V gene are MGHRA and YSYEKL. The CDR3 spells CASSQDPWGGSINEQYF. DNA for the CDR3: TGCGCCAGCAGCCAAGACCCTTGGGGCGGGAGTATAAACGAGCAGTACTTC.

V gene TRBV4-1 combines with J gene TRBJ1-4, with D possibly being TRBD1 (6 bases). The V end was cut by 0 bases, the J end by 4 bases, with 21 bases between. Germline-derived CDR1 and CDR2 are MGHRA and YSYEKL. The CDR3 is 19 residues long. The CDR3 reads CASSQESGGYAIHNEKLFF. The CDR3 DNA reads as TGCGCCAGCAGCCAAGAATCGGGGGGCTACGCCATTCATAATGAAAAACTGTTTTTT.

The V and J genes are TRBV7-9 and TRBJ2-7, with a tentative D call TRBD2 (7 bases). CDR3 length: 16 residues. Germline lookup yields CDR1 SEHNR and CDR2 FQNEAQ (reference sequence). V lost 5 bases and J 3 bases, leaving 20 bases between the germline ends. The CDR3 reads CASSGQAGAAVYEQYF. CDR3 bases: TGTGCCAGCAGCGGCCAGGCGGGGGCCGCAGTCTACGAGCAGTACTTC.

V is TRBV7-9 and J is TRBJ1-1, with D uncertain. The CDR3 extends over 13 amino acids. CDR1 and CDR2 from the germline V gene are SEHNR and FQNEAQ (reference sequence). Trimming removed 4 bases from V and 12 bases from J, with 18 bases in between. CDR3 DNA sequence: TGTGCCAGCAGCTCCCCCCCTTGGCCGACAACTTTCTTT. Its translation: CASSSPPWPTTFF.

The J gene is TRBJ2-7, the V gene TRBV7-9; the match to TRBD1 covers 8 bases. Trimming at V came to 7 bases and at J to 1 base, leaving 6 bases not matched to a gene. Germline CDR1 SEHNR, CDR2 FQNEAQ (reference sequence). This CDR3 has 14 amino acids. CDR3 bases: TGTGCCAGCACCAAGACAGGGGAATCCTACGAGCAGTACTTC. It specifies CASTKTGESYEQYF.

CDR3 sequence reads: CASSVVSLSYNEQFF. The CDR3 DNA is TGTGCCAGCAGCGTAGTTAGTCTAAGTTACAATGAGCAGTTCTTC. The chain recombines TRBV9 with TRBJ2-1; D is unclear. This CDR3 comprises 15 residues. With 0 bases removed from V and 4 bases from J, the gap between germline ends came to 11 bases. The germline V gene has CDR1 SGDLS and CDR2 YYNGEE.

The rearrangement joins TRBV5-4 to TRBJ2-7; no reliable D call. Germline CDR1 reads SGHNT; CDR2 reads YYREEE (reference sequence). This CDR3 contains 13 residues. Deletions cut 0 bases from V and 0 bases from J, with 4 bases between. The DNA of the CDR3 is TGTGCCAGCAGCTTGGAGAGCTCCTACGAGCAGTACTTC. Protein: CASSLESSYEQYF.

The chain carries TRBV27 and TRBJ2-3; no clear D gene. The CDR3 is 14 residues long. Germline V lookup: CDR1 MNHEY, CDR2 SMNVEV (reference sequence). V lost 5 bases, J lost 2 bases, and 11 bases lay in between. The DNA of the CDR3 is TGTGCCAGCAGTCTGGAACAGTCCACAGATACGCAGTATTTT. It yields the protein CASSLEQSTDTQYF.

This rearrangement joins TRBV27 to TRBJ2-2; TRBD1 matches 8 bases. With V trimmed by 2 bases and J by 8 bases, 13 bases remained unmatched. Germline CDR1 MNHEY, CDR2 SMNVEV (reference sequence). This CDR3 spans 17 amino acids. The CDR3 DNA is TGTGCCAGCAGTTTAAACCCCCCTCGACAGGGGATGGGGGAGCTGTTTTTT. This encodes CASSLNPPRQGMGELFF.

The chain combines TRBV9 with TRBJ1-2, with 9 bases aligning to TRBD1. V shed 4 bases, J shed 3 bases, and the junction held 7 bases outside the gene matches. This CDR3 comprises 15 residues. CDR1 is SGDLS, CDR2 YYNGEE, per germline. CDR3 loop: CASSPWTGEDYGYTF. The CDR3 region has the DNA TGTGCCAGCAGCCCATGGACAGGGGAGGACTATGGCTACACCTTC.

The V and J genes are TRBV6-5 and TRBJ2-2, with 8 nucleotides matching TRBD1. CDR1 and CDR2 from the germline V gene are MNHEY and SVGAGI. The CDR3 has 15 residues. J gave up 6 bases and V 5 bases, and 8 bases lay outside the gene matches. CDR3 in DNA: TGTGCCAGCAGTGGGTGGACAGGGAGTGCCGGGGAGCTGTTTTTT. Translated, it gives CASSGWTGSAGELFF.

This sequence joins TRBV5-1 and TRBJ1-1; 10 nucleotides agree with TRBD1. CDR1 is SGHRS and CDR2 is YFSETQ in the germline V gene. The CDR3 is 14 residues long. After removal of 4 bases from V and 5 bases from J, the junction contained 5 bases not matched to a gene. CDR3 DNA sequence: TGCGCCAGCAGCACCCGACAGGGGGCGACTGAAGCTTTCTTT. This sequence encodes CASSTRQGATEAFF. Filled out from reference TRBV5-1 and TRBJ1-1, the complete variable domain reads KAGVTQTPRYLIKTRGQQVTLSCSPISGHRSVSWYQQTPGQGLQFLFEYFSETQRNKGNFPGRFSGRQFSNSRSEMNVSTLELGDSALYLCASSTRQGATEAFFGQGTRLTVV.

This clone was seen once. The gene calls are TRBV5-8 and TRBJ1-5, with a possible D match to TRBD1 (5 bases). Deletions cut 0 bases from V and 7 bases from J, with 14 bases between. Germline V gene lookup returns CDR1 SGHTS and CDR2 YDEGEE. The CDR3 sequence is 15 residues long. CDR3 coding DNA: TGTGCCAGCAGCTTGGGTGAGGGTCGGGGGCAGCCCCAGCATTTT. Residues: CASSLGEGRGQPQHF.

This clone was observed a handful of times. V is TRBV4-3 and J is TRBJ2-1; TRBD2 is a possible D gene (5 bases). V was pared by 1 base and J by 9 bases, with 19 bases between. CDR3 size: 16 residues. From germline, CDR1 is LGHNA and CDR2 YSLEER. CDR3 amino acids: CASSQVITSLYLEQFF. CDR3 sequence (DNA): TGCGCCAGCAGCCAAGTAATTACTAGTCTTTACCTTGAGCAGTTCTTC.

The chain joins TRBV2 to TRBJ1-4, with D perhaps matching TRBD1 (5 bases). Germline loops: CDR1 SNHLY, CDR2 FYNNEI. V was shortened by 6 bases and J by 5 bases, with 10 bases between the two germline ends. This CDR3 comprises 13 residues. The DNA of the CDR3 is TGTGCCAGCAGAGAGACAGAGAATGAAAAACTGTTTTTT. It is translated as CASRETENEKLFF.